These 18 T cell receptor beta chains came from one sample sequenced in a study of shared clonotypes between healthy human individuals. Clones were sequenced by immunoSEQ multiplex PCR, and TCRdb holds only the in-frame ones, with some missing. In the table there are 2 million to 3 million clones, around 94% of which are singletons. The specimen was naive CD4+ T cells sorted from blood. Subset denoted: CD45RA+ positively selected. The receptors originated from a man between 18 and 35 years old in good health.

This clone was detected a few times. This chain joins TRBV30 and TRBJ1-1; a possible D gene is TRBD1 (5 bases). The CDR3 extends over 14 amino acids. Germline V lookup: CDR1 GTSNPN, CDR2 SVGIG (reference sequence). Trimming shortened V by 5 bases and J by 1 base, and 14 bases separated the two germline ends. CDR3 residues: CAWDSRGANTEAFF. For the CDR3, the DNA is TGTGCCTGGGACTCCCGGGGCGCGAACACTGAAGCTTTCTTT.

CDR3 nucleotide sequence: TGTGCCAGCAGTCCAGGACAGTACTATGGCTACACCTTC. It codes for CASSPGQYYGYTF. The V and J genes are TRBV6-1 and TRBJ1-2; D is possibly TRBD1 (6 bases). CDR1 is MNHNS and CDR2 is SASEGT in the germline V gene. V was pared by 5 bases and J by 3 bases, with 10 bases between. The CDR3 length is 13 residues.

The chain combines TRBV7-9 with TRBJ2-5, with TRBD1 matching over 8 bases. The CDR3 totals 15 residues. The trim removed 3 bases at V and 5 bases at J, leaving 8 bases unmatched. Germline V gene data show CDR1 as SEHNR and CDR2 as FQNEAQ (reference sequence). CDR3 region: CASSLETGGRETQYF. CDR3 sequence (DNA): TGTGCCAGCAGCTTGGAAACAGGGGGGAGGGAGACCCAGTACTTC. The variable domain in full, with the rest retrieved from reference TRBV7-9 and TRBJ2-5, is DTGVSQNPRHKITKRGQNVTFRCDPISEHNRLYWYRQTLGQGPEFLTYFQNEAQLEKSRLLSDRFSAERPKGSFSTLEIQRTEQGDSAMYLCASSLETGGRETQYFGPGTRLLVL.

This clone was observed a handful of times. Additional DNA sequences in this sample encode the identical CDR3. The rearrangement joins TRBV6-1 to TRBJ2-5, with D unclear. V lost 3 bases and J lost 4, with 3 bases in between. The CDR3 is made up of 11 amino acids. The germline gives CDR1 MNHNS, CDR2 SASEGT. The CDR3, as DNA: TGTGCCAGCAGTGAGGGAGAGACCCAGTACTTC. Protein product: CASSEGETQYF.

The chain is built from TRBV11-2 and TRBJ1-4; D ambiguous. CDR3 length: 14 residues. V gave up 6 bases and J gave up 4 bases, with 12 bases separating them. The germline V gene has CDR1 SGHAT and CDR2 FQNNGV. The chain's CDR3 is CASSSWQFNEKLFF. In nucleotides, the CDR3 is TGTGCCAGCAGTTCGTGGCAGTTTAATGAAAAACTGTTTTTT.

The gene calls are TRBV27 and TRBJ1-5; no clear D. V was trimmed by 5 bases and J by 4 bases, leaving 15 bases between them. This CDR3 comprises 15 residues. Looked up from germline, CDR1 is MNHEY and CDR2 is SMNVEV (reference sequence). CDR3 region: CASSPGYNFNQPQHF. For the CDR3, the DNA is TGTGCCAGCAGTCCGGGGTATAATTTTAATCAGCCCCAGCATTTT.

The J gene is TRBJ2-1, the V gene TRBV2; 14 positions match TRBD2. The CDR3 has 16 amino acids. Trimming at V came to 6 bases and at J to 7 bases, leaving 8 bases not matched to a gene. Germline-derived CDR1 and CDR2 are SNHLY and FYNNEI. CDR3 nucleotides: TGTGCCAGCAGCACGTCGGGACTAGCGGGAGTAAATGAGCAGTTCTTC. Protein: CASSTSGLAGVNEQFF.

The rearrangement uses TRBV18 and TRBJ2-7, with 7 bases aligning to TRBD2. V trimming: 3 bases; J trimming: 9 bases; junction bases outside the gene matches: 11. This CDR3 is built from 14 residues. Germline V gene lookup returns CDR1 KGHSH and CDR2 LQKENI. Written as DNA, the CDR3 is TGTGCCAGCTCACCGACGATCAGGGAGGGCGTGCAGTACTTC. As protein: CASSPTIREGVQYF. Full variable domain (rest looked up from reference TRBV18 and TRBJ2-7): NAGVMQNPRHLVRRRGQEARLRCSPMKGHSHVYWYRQLPEEGLKFMVYLQKENIIDESGMPKERFSAEFPKEGPSILRIQQVVRGDSAAYFCASSPTIREGVQYFGPGTRLTVT.

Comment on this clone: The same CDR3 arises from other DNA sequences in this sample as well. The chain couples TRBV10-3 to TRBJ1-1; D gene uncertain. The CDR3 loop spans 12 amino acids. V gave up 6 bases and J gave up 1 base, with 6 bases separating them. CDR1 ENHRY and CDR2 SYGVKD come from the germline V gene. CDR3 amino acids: CAIREGNTEAFF. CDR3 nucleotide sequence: TGTGCCATCAGGGAGGGGAACACTGAAGCTTTCTTT.

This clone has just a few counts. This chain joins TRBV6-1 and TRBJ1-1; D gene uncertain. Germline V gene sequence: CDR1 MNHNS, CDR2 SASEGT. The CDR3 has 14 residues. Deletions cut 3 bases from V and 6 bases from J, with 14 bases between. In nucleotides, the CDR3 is TGTGCCAGCAGTGATAACCCGGGTGGGGCTGAAGCTTTCTTT. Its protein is CASSDNPGGAEAFF.

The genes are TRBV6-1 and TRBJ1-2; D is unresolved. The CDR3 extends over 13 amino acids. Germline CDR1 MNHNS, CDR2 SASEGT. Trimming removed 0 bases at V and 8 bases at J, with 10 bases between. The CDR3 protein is CASSEAGYRGYTF. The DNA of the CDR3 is TGTGCCAGCAGTGAAGCAGGGTACCGCGGCTACACCTTC.

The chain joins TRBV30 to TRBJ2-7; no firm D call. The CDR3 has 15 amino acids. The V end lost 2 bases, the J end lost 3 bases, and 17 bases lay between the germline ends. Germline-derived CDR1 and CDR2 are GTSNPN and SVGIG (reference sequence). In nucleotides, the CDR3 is TGTGCCTGGAGTCCTCCCCAGAGGCTTCTCTACGAGCAGTACTTC. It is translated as CAWSPPQRLLYEQYF. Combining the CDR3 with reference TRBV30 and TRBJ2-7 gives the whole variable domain SQTIHQWPATLVQPVGSPLSLECTVEGTSNPNLYWYRQAAGRGLQLLFYSVGIGQISSEVPQNLSASRPQDRQFILSSKKLLLSDSGFYLCAWSPPQRLLYEQYFGPGTRLTVT.

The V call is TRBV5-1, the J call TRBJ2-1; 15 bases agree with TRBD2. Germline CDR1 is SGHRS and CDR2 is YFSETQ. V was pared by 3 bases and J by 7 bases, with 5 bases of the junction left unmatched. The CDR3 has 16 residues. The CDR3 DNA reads TGCGCCAGCAGCTCCGGGACTAGCGGGGGGTTGAATGAGCAGTTCTTC. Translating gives CASSSGTSGGLNEQFF.

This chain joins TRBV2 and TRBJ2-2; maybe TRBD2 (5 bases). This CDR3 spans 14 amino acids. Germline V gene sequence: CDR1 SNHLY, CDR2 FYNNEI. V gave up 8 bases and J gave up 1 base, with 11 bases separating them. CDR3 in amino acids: CASARTVNTGELFF. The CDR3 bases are TGTGCCAGCGCTAGGACTGTGAACACCGGGGAGCTGTTTTTT.

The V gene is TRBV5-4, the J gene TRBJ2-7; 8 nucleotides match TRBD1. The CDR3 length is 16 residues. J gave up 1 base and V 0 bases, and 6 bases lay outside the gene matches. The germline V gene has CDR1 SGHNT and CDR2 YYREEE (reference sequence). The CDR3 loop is CASSLAMDRASYEQYF. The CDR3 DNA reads TGTGCCAGCAGCTTGGCCATGGACAGGGCGTCCTACGAGCAGTACTTC.

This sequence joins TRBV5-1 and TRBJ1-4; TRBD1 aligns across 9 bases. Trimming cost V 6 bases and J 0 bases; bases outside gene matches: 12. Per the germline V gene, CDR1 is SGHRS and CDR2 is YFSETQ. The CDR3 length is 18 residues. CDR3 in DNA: TGCGCCAGCAAAGCACAGGGGGCACTCCAACCAACTAATGAAAAACTGTTTTTT. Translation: CASKAQGALQPTNEKLFF.

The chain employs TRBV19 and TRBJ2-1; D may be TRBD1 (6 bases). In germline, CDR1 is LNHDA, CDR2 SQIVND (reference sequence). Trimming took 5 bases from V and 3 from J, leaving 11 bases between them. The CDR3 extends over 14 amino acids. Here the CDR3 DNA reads TGTGCCAGTAGTCCCAGGGACAACTACAATGAGCAGTTCTTC. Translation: CASSPRDNYNEQFF.

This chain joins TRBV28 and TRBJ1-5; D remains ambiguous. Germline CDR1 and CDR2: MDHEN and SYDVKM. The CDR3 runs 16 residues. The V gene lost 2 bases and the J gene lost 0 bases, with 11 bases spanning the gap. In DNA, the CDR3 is TGTGCCAGCAGTTTAACCCCCAGCTATAGCAATCAGCCCCAGCATTTT. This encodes CASSLTPSYSNQPQHF.